Following are 15 T cell receptor beta chains from one sample sequenced in a study of shared clonotypes between healthy human individuals. Repertoires were generated with immunoSEQ multiplex PCR, while TCRdb's copy carries only in-frame clones and drops some. This table holds over 400,000 clones, 95% to 97% found once. The sequencing input was naive CD4+ T cells sorted from blood. Sample subset: CD45RA+ positively selected. These receptors were taken from a young woman in good health.

V is TRBV7-9 and J is TRBJ2-7; D may match TRBD1 or TRBD2 (5 bases each). The CDR3 runs to 12 residues. V gave up 5 bases and J gave up 3 bases, with 8 bases separating them. Germline V CDR1 and CDR2: SEHNR, FQNEAQ (reference sequence). This CDR3 is CASSTRGYEQYF. CDR3 DNA sequence: TGTGCCAGCAGCACGAGGGGCTACGAGCAGTACTTC.

The chain recombines TRBV7-3 with TRBJ2-7; TRBD2 aligns across 10 bases. J gave up 0 bases and V 5 bases, and 1 base lay outside the gene matches. CDR1 and CDR2 from the germline V gene are SGHTA and FQGTGA. This CDR3 is 14 amino acids long. The CDR3 nucleotides read TGTGCCAGCAGCGCTAGCGGGAGCTCCTACGAGCAGTACTTC. Residues: CASSASGSSYEQYF.

This chain uses TRBV7-9 with TRBJ2-3; D remains unclear. V dropped 6 bases and J dropped 3 bases, with 13 bases sitting between them. The germline CDR1 and CDR2 sequences are SEHNR and FQNEAQ (reference sequence). The CDR3 extends over 14 amino acids. Here the CDR3 DNA reads TGTGCCAGCAGTCTTATCGGTGGAACAGATACGCAGTATTTT. This translates into CASSLIGGTDTQYF.

The rearrangement joins TRBV30 to TRBJ2-1, with TRBD2 matching over 11 bases. J lost 8 bases, V lost 0 bases, and 9 bases had no gene match. Per the germline V gene, CDR1 is GTSNPN and CDR2 is SVGIG (reference sequence). This CDR3 has 16 residues. In DNA form, the CDR3 reads TGTGCCTGGAGTGTACCAAGAACTAGCGGGAGTCATGAGCAGTTCTTC. This sequence encodes CAWSVPRTSGSHEQFF.

The chain combines TRBV6-4 with TRBJ1-5; 7 bases align to TRBD1. The CDR3 spans 17 residues. The germline gives CDR1 MRHNA, CDR2 SNTAGT. V shed 7 bases and J 0 bases; nucleotides not matched to a gene: 12. The CDR3 DNA reads TGTGCCAGCACCTCTGGACAGGAGGGGTATAGCAATCAGCCCCAGCATTTT. It yields the protein CASTSGQEGYSNQPQHF.

J is TRBJ1-4 and V is TRBV5-6, with D tentatively TRBD1 (6 bases). V was clipped by 5 bases and J by 3 bases, with 14 bases between them. The germline V gene encodes CDR1 SGHDT and CDR2 YYEEEE. The CDR3 has 15 amino acids. CDR3 protein: CASRSRGLPNEKLFF. CDR3 in DNA: TGTGCCAGCAGAAGCAGGGGTCTGCCTAATGAAAAACTGTTTTTT.

The CDR3 sequence is CASSTDRSAGYTF. CDR3 nucleotides: TGCGCCAGCAGCACGGACCGCAGTGCGGGCTACACCTTC. The gene calls are TRBV5-1 and TRBJ1-2; D is ambiguous. Germline V gene sequence: CDR1 SGHRS, CDR2 YFSETQ. The CDR3 is made up of 13 amino acids. V shed 4 bases and J shed 8 bases, with 15 bases lying between them.

The CDR3 spells CASSQVPSGPETLAKNIQYF. In DNA, the CDR3 is TGTGCCAGCAGCCAAGTTCCGTCCGGGCCAGAAACCTTAGCCAAAAACATTCAGTACTTC. J is TRBJ2-4 and V is TRBV4-2, with unresolved D. This CDR3 has 20 residues. Germline V lookup: CDR1 LGHNA, CDR2 YNFKEQ. The V gene lost 1 base and the J gene lost 0 bases, with 22 bases spanning the gap.

The chain links TRBV11-1 to TRBJ2-1; 12 bases are shared with TRBD2. The CDR3 covers 16 residues. Germline-derived CDR1 and CDR2 are SGHAT and FQDESV (reference sequence). The trim removed 5 bases at V and 0 bases at J, leaving 2 bases unmatched. In nucleotides, the CDR3 is TGTGCCAGCAGCATGACTAGCGGGAGCTCCTACAATGAGCAGTTCTTC. Encoded protein: CASSMTSGSSYNEQFF.

The chain joins TRBV6-5 to TRBJ1-2; D unresolved. Deletions cut 0 bases from V and 3 bases from J, with 11 bases between. The CDR3 contains 15 residues. CDR1 and CDR2 (germline): MNHEY, SVGAGI. The DNA for the CDR3 is TGTGCCAGCAGTTACTCGCCCGGGAGAGACTATGGCTACACCTTC. Protein product: CASSYSPGRDYGYTF.

With respect to this clone: This same CDR3 is encoded by further DNA sequences in the sample. This chain joins TRBV27 and TRBJ2-7; either TRBD1 or TRBD2 may fit D (5 bases each). The germline CDR1 and CDR2 sequences are MNHEY and SMNVEV (reference sequence). V was trimmed by 1 base and J by 0 bases, leaving 10 bases between them. The CDR3 is 15 amino acids. CDR3 protein: CASSLLAGSSYEQYF. CDR3 coding DNA: TGTGCCAGCAGTTTATTAGCAGGGAGCTCCTACGAGCAGTACTTC.

V is TRBV28 and J is TRBJ1-2; the D is unclear. V lost 3 bases to trimming and J lost 1 base, with 18 bases between them. The CDR3 totals 17 residues. CDR1 is MDHEN and CDR2 is SYDVKM in the germline V gene. The CDR3 loop reads CASSFPVGHARNYGYTF. CDR3 DNA sequence: TGTGCCAGCAGTTTCCCCGTCGGGCACGCTCGTAACTATGGCTACACCTTC.

This sequence joins TRBV28 and TRBJ1-5; no clear D gene. V was pared by 7 bases and J by 9 bases, with 16 bases between. CDR1 is MDHEN and CDR2 is SYDVKM in the germline V gene. The CDR3 contains 13 residues. The CDR3 DNA is TGTGCCAGCACCGTGGCAGGCGGACCGCCCCAGCATTTT. It yields the protein CASTVAGGPPQHF.

The gene calls are TRBV28 and TRBJ2-5, with TRBD1 identical over 7 bases. The J call may be wrong; the DNA end is better matched by TRBJ2-7. This CDR3 has 13 residues. Germline CDR1 reads MDHEN; CDR2 reads SYDVKM. For the CDR3, the DNA is TGTGCCAGCAGGCACAGGGGCGACTACGAGCAGTACTTC. Its protein is CASRHRGDYEQYF.

The CDR3 coding sequence is TGTGCCAGCACCCGCCGGCCGGTGACTGGGGCCAACGTCCTGACTTTC. This gives the protein CASTRRPVTGANVLTF. The chain carries TRBV27 and TRBJ2-6, with D unresolved. Trimming cost V 7 bases and J 2 bases, with 15 bases left between them. The CDR3 is 16 amino acids. Looked up from germline, CDR1 is MNHEY and CDR2 is SMNVEV (reference sequence).